This T cell receptor (beta chain) was retrieved from a study of identical twins. Study-wide results and limits: Out-of-frame beta sequences exhibited a weaker degree of excess twin sharing.

Comment on this clonotype: Its antigen remains unidentified.

V lost 5 bases to trimming and J lost 7 bases, with 18 bases between them. The CDR3 length is 15 residues. Germline V gives CDR1 SEHNR, CDR2 FQNEAQ (reference sequence). From the 5' RACE reads, TCRdb called clonotypes with MiXCR, one entry per CDR3 protein. This repertoire shows around 340,000 distinct CDR3 sequences, 9% to 15% found once; its top ten account for about 7%. In addition, the sample was reused for a study of yellow fever vaccine responses in identical twins. From that report: On the reported evidence, twins' vaccine T cell responses seemed partly convergent and partly personalized.

V is TRBV7-9 and J is TRBJ2-1; D may match TRBD1 or TRBD2 (6 bases each). This TCR came from a woman aged 18-30 years in good health. The sample comprised CD8+ T cells sorted from blood. CDR3 nucleotide sequence: TGTGCCAGCAGCCTAGTCGCCGGGGGCCTGAATGAGCAGTTCTTC. This gives the protein CASSLVAGGLNEQFF.